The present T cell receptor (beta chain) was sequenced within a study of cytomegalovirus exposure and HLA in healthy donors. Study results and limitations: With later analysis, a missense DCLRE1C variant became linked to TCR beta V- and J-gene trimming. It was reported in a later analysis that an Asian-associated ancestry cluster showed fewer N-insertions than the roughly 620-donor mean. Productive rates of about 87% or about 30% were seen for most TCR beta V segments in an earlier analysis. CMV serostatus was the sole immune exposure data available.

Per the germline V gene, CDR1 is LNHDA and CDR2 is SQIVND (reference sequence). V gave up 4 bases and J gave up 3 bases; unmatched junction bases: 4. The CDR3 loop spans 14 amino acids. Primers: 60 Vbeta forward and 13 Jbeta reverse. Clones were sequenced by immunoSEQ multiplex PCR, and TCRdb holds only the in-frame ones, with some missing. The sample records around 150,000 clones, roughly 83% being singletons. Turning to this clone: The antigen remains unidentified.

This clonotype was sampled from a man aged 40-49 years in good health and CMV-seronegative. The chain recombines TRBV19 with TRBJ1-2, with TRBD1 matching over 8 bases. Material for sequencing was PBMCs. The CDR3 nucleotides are TGTGCCAGTAGTACCCAGGGGGCAGACTATGGCTACACCTTC. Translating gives CASSTQGADYGYTF.